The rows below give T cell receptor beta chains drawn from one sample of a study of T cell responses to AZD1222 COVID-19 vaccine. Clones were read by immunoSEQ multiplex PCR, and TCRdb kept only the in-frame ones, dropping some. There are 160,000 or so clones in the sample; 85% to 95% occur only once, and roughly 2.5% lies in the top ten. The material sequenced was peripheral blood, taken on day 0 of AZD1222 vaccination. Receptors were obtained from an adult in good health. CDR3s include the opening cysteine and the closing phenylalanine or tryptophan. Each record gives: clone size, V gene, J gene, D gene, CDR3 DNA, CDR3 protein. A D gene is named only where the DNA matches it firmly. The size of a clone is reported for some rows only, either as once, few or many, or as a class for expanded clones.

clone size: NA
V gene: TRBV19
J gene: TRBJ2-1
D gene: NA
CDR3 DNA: TGTGCCAGTAGTATTTATGAAGAGGGTGAGCAGTTCTTC
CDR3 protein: CASSIYEEGEQFF

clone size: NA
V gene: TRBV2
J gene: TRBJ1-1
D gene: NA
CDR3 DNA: TGTGCCAGCAGTGAACTGGAATTGAACACTGAAGCTTTCTTT
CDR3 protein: CASSELELNTEAFF

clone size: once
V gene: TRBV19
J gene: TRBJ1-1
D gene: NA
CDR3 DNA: TGTGCCAGTAGCAGGCAGGTGAACACTGAAGCTTTCTTT
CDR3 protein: CASSRQVNTEAFF

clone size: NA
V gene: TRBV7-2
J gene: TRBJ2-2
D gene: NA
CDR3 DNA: TGTGCCAGCAGCTTAGCGGCAAGCACCGGGGAGCTGTTTTTT
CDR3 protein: CASSLAASTGELFF

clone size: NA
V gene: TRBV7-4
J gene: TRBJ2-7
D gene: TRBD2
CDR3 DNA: TGTGCCAGCAGCTTAGCCTTCCGACTAGCGGGAGTATACGAGCAGTACTTC
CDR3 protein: CASSLAFRLAGVYEQYF

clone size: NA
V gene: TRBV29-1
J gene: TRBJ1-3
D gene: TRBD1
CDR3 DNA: TGCAGCGCTCGAACAGGGGGCTCTGGAAACACCATATATTTT
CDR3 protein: CSARTGGSGNTIYF

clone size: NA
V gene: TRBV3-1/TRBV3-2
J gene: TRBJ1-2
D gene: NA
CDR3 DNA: TGTGCCAGCAGCCCGGACAGCTATGGCTACACCTTC
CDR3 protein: CASSPDSYGYTF

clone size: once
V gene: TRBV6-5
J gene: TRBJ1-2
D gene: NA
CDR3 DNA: TGTGCCAGCAAGGTTTTAATAGGGCGCGGTGGCTACACCTTC
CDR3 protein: CASKVLIGRGGYTF

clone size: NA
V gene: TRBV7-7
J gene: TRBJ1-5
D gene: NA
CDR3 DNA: TGTGCCAGCAGCCCGATTGTGGAGGCAGGGCATCAGCCCCAGCATTTT
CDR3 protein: CASSPIVEAGHQPQHF

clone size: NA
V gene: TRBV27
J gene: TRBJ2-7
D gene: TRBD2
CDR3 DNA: TGTGCCAGCAGTCCCGGGACTAGCGGGGACGAGCAGTACTTC
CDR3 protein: CASSPGTSGDEQYF

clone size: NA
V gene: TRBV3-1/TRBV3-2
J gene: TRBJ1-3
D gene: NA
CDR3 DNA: TGTGCCAGCAGCCCCTCCTCCGGAGGGAACACCATATATTTT
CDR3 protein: CASSPSSGGNTIYF

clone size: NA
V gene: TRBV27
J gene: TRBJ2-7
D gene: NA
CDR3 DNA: TGTGCCAGCAGTTTAGCGGGGAACGAGCAGTACTTC
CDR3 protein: CASSLAGNEQYF

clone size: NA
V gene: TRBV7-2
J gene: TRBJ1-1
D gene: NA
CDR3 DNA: TGTGCCAGCAGCTTTTCGCTGGGTCGGAACACTGAAGCTTTCTTT
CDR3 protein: CASSFSLGRNTEAFF

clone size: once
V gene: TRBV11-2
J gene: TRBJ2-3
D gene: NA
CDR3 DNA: TGTGCCAGCAGCTCTGGGGACTCATCCACAGATACGCAGTATTTT
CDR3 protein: CASSSGDSSTDTQYF

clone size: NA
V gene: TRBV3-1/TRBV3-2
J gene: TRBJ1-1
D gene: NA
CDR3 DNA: TGTGCCAGCAGCCAAGCTCACAGTAACACTGAAGCTTTCTTT
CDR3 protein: CASSQAHSNTEAFF

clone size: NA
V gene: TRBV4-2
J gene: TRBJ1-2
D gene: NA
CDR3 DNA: TGTGCCAGCAGCTCCCTGTGGGGGGGCGACTATGGCTACACCTTC
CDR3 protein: CASSSLWGGDYGYTF

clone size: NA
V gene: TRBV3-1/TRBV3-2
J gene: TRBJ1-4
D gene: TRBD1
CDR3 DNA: TGTGCCAGCAGCCCGGACAGGGAGGGGACTAATGAAAAACTGTTTTTT
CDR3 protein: CASSPDREGTNEKLFF

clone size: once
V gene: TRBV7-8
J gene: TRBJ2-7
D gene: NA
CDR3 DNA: TGTGCCAGCAGCTTACAGCTCTACGAGCAGTACTTC
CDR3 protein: CASSLQLYEQYF

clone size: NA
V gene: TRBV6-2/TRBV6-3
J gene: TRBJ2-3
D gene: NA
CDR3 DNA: TGTGCCAGCAGCAGTTCCTGGCCAAGCACAGATACGCAGTATTTT
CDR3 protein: CASSSSWPSTDTQYF

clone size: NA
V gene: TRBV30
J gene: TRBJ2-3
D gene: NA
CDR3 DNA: TGTGCCTGGAGTGGGGTAGCGCTAAGCACAGATACGCAGTATTTT
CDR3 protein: CAWSGVALSTDTQYF

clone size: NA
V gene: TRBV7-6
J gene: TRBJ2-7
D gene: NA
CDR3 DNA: TGTGCCAGCAGCCAGACCGTTGCGGGCGGATCCTACGAGCAGTACTTC
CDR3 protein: CASSQTVAGGSYEQYF

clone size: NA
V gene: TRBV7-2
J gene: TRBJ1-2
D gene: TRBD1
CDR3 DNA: TGTGCCAGCAGCCTCGGGACAGGGAGAGGCGGCTACACCTTC
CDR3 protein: CASSLGTGRGGYTF

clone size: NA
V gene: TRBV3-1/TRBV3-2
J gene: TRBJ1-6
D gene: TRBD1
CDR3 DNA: TGTGCCAGCAGAGGGGGCATCGCCAATTCACCCCTCCACTTT
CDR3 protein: CASRGGIANSPLHF

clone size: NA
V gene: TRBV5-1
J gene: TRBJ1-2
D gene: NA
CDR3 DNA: TGCGCCAGCAGCCAGGACAGCGGTGGCTACACCTTC
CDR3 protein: CASSQDSGGYTF

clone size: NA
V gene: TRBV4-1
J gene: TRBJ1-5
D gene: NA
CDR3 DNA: TGCGCCAGCAGCCCCACAGGTAGCAATCAGCCCCAGCATTTT
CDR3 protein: CASSPTGSNQPQHF

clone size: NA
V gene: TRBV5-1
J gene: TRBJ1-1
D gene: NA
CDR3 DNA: TGCGCCAGCAGACACTCCGATTTAGGGGAGGAGAACACTGAAGCTTTCTTT
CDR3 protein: CASRHSDLGEENTEAFF

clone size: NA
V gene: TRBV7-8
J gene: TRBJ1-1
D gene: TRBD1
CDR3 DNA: TGTGCCAGCAGCTTACCGGGACAGGCCAAGGGTGAAGCTTTCTTT
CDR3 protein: CASSLPGQAKGEAFF

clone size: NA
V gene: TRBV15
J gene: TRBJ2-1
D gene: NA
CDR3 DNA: TGTGCCACCAGCAGAGATAAGTCTAGCGTCTCTCACAATGAGCAGTTCTTC
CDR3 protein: CATSRDKSSVSHNEQFF